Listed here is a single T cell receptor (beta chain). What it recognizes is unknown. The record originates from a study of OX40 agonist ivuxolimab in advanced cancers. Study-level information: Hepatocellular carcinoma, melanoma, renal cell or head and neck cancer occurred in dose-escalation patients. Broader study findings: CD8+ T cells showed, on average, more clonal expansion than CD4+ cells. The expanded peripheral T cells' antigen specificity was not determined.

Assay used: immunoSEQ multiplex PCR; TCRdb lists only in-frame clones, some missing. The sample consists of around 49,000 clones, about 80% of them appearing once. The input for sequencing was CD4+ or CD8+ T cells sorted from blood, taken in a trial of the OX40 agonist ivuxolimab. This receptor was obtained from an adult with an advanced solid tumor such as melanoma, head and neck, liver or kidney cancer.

In nucleotides, the CDR3 is TGTGCCAGCAGCTTAGCGGACAGTCAGAGCTCCTACGAGCAGTACTTC. Protein sequence: CASSLADSQSSYEQYF. The chain combines TRBV7-9 with TRBJ2-7; D might be TRBD1 (6 bases). The CDR3 is 16 amino acids. Germline CDR1 is SEHNR and CDR2 is FQNEAQ (reference sequence). Trimming pared 0 bases from V and 0 bases from J, leaving 12 bases between.